A single sample gave rise to the 6 T cell receptor beta chains below, sequenced in a study of T cell changes during pregnancy in multiple sclerosis. Sequenced by immunoSEQ multiplex PCR; TCRdb stores in-frame clones only, minus some. The table lists 85,000 to 90,000 clones, 94% of them singletons. This material consisted of peripheral blood, taken after pregnancy. The receptors come from a female donor in good health, enrolled as a control in a pregnancy study.

As DNA, the CDR3 is TGCAGCGGGACAGGGGTAGATGAAAAACTGTTTTTT. This sequence encodes CSGTGVDEKLFF. V usage is TRBV29-1 and J usage is TRBJ1-4, with TRBD1 matching 9 bases. The ends lost 7 bases at V and 6 bases at J; junction bases unmatched: 3. Germline V gene sequence: CDR1 SQVTM, CDR2 ANQGSEA. The CDR3 has 12 residues.

This chain links TRBV28 with TRBJ1-1; D may be TRBD1 (6 bases). Germline V lookup: CDR1 MDHEN, CDR2 SYDVKM. Between the trimmed V and J ends, which lost 2 bases and 5 bases, there was a span of 21 bases. The CDR3 has 17 amino acids. The CDR3 loop reads CASSLGAKGGAWTEAFF. CDR3 coding DNA: TGTGCCAGCAGTTTAGGGGCGAAGGGGGGGGCGTGGACTGAAGCTTTCTTT.

The gene calls are TRBV7-4 and TRBJ2-7, with D perhaps TRBD1 (5 bases). V shed 2 bases and J shed 7 bases, with 12 bases lying between them. CDR3 length: 13 residues. Germline lookup yields CDR1 SGHVT and CDR2 SQSDAQ. CDR3 region: CASSLQGWWEQYF. Here the CDR3 DNA reads TGTGCCAGCAGCTTACAGGGTTGGTGGGAGCAGTACTTC.

The V call is TRBV2, the J call TRBJ1-1, with unresolved D. Trimming left V 7 bases short and J 0 bases short, with 9 bases between. Germline V gene lookup returns CDR1 SNHLY and CDR2 FYNNEI. The CDR3 loop spans 13 amino acids. This chain's CDR3 is CASTREMNTEAFF. The DNA of the CDR3 is TGTGCCAGCACAAGGGAGATGAACACTGAAGCTTTCTTT. The variable domain in full, with the rest retrieved from reference TRBV2 and TRBJ1-1, is EPEVTQTPSHQVTQMGQEVILRCVPISNHLYFYWYRQILGQKVEFLVSFYNNEISEKSEIFDDQFSVERPDGSNFTLKIRSTKLEDSAMYFCASTREMNTEAFFGQGTRLTVV.

The J gene is TRBJ2-1, the V gene TRBV27; D might be TRBD1 (7 bases). This CDR3 region has 17 residues. The V and J ends lost 3 bases and 2 bases respectively, with 17 bases between them. Per germline, CDR1 MNHEY and CDR2 SMNVEV (reference sequence). Here the CDR3 DNA reads TGTGCCAGCAGTTTGGGAGCGGCAGGGGGGCCCTACAATGAGCAGTTCTTC. Translated: CASSLGAAGGPYNEQFF.

This clone appeared once. V is TRBV11-2 and J is TRBJ2-2; a possible D gene is TRBD2 (5 bases). The CDR3 covers 16 residues. The V and J ends lost 4 bases and 2 bases respectively, with 14 bases between them. Germline CDR1 and CDR2: SGHAT and FQNNGV. The CDR3: CASSSGVRVNTGELFF. DNA of the CDR3: TGTGCCAGCAGCTCCGGTGTGCGGGTAAACACCGGGGAGCTGTTTTTT.